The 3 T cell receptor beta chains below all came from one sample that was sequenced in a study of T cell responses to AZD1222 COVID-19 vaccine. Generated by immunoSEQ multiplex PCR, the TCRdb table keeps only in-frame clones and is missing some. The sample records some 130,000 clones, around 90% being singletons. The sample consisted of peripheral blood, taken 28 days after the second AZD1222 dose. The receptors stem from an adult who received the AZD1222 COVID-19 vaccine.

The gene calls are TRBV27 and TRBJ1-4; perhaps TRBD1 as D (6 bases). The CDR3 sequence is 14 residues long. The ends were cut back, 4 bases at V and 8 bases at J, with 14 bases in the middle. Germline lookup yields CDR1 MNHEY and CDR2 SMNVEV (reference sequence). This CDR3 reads CASSSRQEGEKLFF. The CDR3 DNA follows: TGTGCCAGCAGTTCGCGACAGGAGGGGGAAAAACTGTTTTTT. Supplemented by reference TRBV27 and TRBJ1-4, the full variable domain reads EAQVTQNPRYLITVTGKKLTVTCSQNMNHEYMSWYRQDPGLGLRQIYYSMNVEVTDKGDVPEGYKVSRKEKRNFPLILESPSPNQTSLYFCASSSRQEGEKLFFGSGTQLSVL.

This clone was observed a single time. CDR3 amino acids: CASSTPGTRQNEQFF. The CDR3 DNA is TGTGCCAGTAGTACCCCCGGGACTCGGCAAAATGAGCAGTTCTTC. This chain joins TRBV19 and TRBJ2-1; weak D call: TRBD2 (6 bases). The V gene lost 4 bases and the J gene lost 7 bases, with 17 bases spanning the gap. CDR1 LNHDA and CDR2 SQIVND come from the germline V gene (reference sequence). The CDR3 is 15 residues long.

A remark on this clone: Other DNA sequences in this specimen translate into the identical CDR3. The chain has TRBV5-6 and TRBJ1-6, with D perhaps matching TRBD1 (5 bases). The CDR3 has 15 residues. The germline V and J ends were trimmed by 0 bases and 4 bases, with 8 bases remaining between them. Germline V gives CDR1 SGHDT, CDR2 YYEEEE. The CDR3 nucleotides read TGTGCCAGCAGCTTGGATGGGGGTTATAATTCACCCCTCCACTTT. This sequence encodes CASSLDGGYNSPLHF.